This T cell receptor (beta chain) originates from a study of identical twins' blood T cells (dated by TCRdb to 2012 to 2015). In the study overall: Roughly 50 million Illumina reads were obtained across roughly 12 libraries, of which six were alpha-chain libraries and six were beta-chain libraries. To assess how genetics influences repertoire formation, the study used next-generation sequencing to compare the TCR alpha and beta chain repertoires of three pairs of monozygous twins. Results and caveats for the whole study, not just this receptor: The proposed role of the TCRalpha J segment in MHC recognition during thymic selection was stated to require validation by independent studies. The number of CDR3 clonotypes shared between two donors was mainly determined by the product of the cloneset sizes of the two donors, and no clear deviation from this trend was shown by twins. Because the twins were reared together, environmental influences could not be ruled out as the explanation for twin similarity. Twin pairs were reported to be markedly more alike in V gene usage than unrelated donors were, even when looking at non-selected out-of-frame TCRbeta clonotypes. Looking at the most abundant TCRbeta clonotypes, every donor had more CDR3 sequences in common with her twin than with unrelated donors.

Libraries were constructed by 5' RACE. The data were produced on an Illumina Genome Analyzer IIx. The RNA-based TCR cDNA libraries were made using a previously described protocol that was modified in several ways. To prevent cross-contamination, barcodes specific to each sample were added to both ends of every TCR cDNA library during cDNA synthesis and amplification. As for the original processing: Each individual had between about 95,000 and nearly 550,000 identified clonotypes, and each library contained roughly 2.2 to 3.6 million CDR3-containing reads. After reads with improper barcode index combinations were thrown out, a cloneset for each library was built using the MiTCR software. While assembling CDR3 clonotypes, MiTCR corrected PCR and sequencing errors and either filtered or rescued low-quality reads. Artificial out-of-frame clonotypes were removed by being mapped to in-frame sequences, with one indel in the CDR3 allowed. Similarity in V and J gene usage between donors was calculated as the Jensen-Shannon divergence divided by the mean entropy. TCRdb reran the public reads through fastp at Q25 and MiXCR, keeping productive beta chains. Rows merge per CDR3 protein into single entries with the most common DNA and genes. The V and J calls and clone size come from TCRdb's table, not from the authors' own analysis. This sample holds hundreds of thousands of distinct CDR3 sequences; 25% to 35% were observed only once. About 6% of the sample lies in the top ten.

CDR3 length: 11 amino acids, cysteine to phenylalanine. Only the CDR3 DNA is retained, 33 bases long and in frame from the first base. CDR1 and CDR2 are drawn from the germline V gene: SGHAT, FQNNGV. Comment on this clonotype: What antigen it recognizes has not been identified. At one end, the junction sequence differs from germline, possibly due to a read error.

Donors were six healthy women forming three monozygous twin pairs. All three twin pairs had been raised together and were thought likely to have encountered the same vaccines and infectious agents. TCR cDNA libraries were prepared from RNA that had been isolated from peripheral blood mononuclear cells. The chain is encoded by TRBV11-2 joined to TRBJ2-7; the D gene lacks a confident call. This sequence was found in a woman aged 18-49 years in good health. The sample comprised PBMCs. The DNA sequence follows: TGTGTCAGCAGCTTAGCCTACGAGCAGTACTTC. This sequence encodes CVSSLAYEQYF.